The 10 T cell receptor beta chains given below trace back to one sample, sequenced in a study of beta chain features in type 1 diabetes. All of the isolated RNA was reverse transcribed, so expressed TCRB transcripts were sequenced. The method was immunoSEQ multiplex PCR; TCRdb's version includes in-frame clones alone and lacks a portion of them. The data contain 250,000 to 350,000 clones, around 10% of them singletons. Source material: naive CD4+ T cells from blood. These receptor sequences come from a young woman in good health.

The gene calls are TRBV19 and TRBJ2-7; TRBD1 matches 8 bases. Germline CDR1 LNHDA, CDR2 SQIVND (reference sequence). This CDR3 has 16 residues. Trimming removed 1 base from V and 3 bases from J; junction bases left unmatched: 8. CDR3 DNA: TGTGCCAGTAGTATAGCGTGGGACAGGACAAACTACGAGCAGTACTTC. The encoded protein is CASSIAWDRTNYEQYF.

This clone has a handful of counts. The CDR3 region is CASSHEAGAPTDTQYF. The CDR3 nucleotides read TGTGCCAGTAGTCACGAAGCGGGAGCGCCCACAGATACGCAGTATTTT. The genes are TRBV19 and TRBJ2-3; 8 nucleotides agree with TRBD2. The CDR3 has 16 residues. V shed 5 bases and J 2 bases; nucleotides not matched to a gene: 9. Germline V gives CDR1 LNHDA, CDR2 SQIVND (reference sequence).

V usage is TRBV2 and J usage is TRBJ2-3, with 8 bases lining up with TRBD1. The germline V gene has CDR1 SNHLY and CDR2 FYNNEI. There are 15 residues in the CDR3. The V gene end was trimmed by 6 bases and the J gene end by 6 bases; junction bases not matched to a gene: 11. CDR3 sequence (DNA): TGTGCCAGCAGCGCAACTGGACAGGGACCGGATACGCAGTATTTT. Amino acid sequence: CASSATGQGPDTQYF. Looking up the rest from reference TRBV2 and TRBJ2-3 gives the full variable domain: EPEVTQTPSHQVTQMGQEVILRCVPISNHLYFYWYRQILGQKVEFLVSFYNNEISEKSEIFDDQFSVERPDGSNFTLKIRSTKLEDSAMYFCASSATGQGPDTQYFGPGTRLTVL.

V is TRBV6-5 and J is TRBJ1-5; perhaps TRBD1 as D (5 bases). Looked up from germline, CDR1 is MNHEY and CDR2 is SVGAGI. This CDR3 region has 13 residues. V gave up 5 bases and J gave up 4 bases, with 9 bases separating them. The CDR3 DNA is TGTGCCAGCAGTACCCGACAGAATCAGCCCCAGCATTTT. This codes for CASSTRQNQPQHF.

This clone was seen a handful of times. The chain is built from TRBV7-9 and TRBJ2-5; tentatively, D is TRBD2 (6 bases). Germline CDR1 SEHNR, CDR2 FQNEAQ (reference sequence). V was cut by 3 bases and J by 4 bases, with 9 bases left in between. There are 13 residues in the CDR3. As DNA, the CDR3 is TGTGCCAGCAGCTTTAACGGGAGAGAGACCCAGTACTTC. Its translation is CASSFNGRETQYF.

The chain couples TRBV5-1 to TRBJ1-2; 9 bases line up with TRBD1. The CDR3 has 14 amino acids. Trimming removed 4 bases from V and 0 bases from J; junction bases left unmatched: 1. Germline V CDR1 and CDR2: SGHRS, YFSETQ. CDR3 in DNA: TGCGCCAGCAGCCGACAGGGGGCTAACTATGGCTACACCTTC. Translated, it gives CASSRQGANYGYTF.

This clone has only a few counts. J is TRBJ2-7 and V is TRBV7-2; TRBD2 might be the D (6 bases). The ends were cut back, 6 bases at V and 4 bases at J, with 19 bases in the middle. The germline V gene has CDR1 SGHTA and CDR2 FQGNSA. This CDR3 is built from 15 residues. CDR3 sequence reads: CASSFRVSGTYEQYF. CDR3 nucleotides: TGTGCCAGCAGTTTCCGGGTTAGCGGAACTTACGAGCAGTACTTC.

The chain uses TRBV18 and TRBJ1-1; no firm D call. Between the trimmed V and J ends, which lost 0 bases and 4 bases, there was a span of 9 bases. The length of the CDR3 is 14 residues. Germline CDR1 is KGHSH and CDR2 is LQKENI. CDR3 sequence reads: CASSPPAGGTEAFF. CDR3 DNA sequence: TGTGCCAGCTCACCACCAGCGGGCGGCACTGAAGCTTTCTTT.

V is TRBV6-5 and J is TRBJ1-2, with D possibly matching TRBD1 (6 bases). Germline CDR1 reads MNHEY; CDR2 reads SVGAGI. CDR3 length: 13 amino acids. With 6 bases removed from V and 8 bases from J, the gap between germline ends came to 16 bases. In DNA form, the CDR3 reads TGTGCCAGCAGCCGAACAGGGTTCACAGGCTACACCTTC. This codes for CASSRTGFTGYTF.

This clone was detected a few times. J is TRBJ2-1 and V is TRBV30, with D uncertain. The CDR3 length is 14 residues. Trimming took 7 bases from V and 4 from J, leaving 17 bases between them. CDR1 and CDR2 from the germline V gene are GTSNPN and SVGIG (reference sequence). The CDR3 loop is CAYHRVPFYNEQFF. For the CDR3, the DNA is TGTGCCTACCATCGCGTCCCCTTTTACAATGAGCAGTTCTTC.